This TCR beta chain was sequenced during a study of shared clonotypes between healthy human individuals (dated by TCRdb to 2020 to 2022). The study in broad terms: The cohort comprised two women and a few men aged 18 to 49 years. The study deeply sequenced blood TCR repertoires of about five healthy adults to estimate repertoire size and the extent of clonotype sharing between individuals. For each donor, three plates each were used for CD4 naive and CD4 memory, two plates were used for CD8 naive, and one plate was used for CD8 memory. Different laboratories and diverse techniques were used to prepare libraries and sequence TCR repertoires, to increase sequencing depth and limit assay-specific biases. Per donor, leukapheresis produced somewhere between about 0.9 and 9.5 billion PBMCs.

Points on this clone: The target of this receptor is not known. No qualities accompany the bases; no much larger clone lies one base away.

Here V drops 3 bases and J drops 4 bases, and the junction holds 5 bases not matched to any gene. CDR1 and CDR2 are read off the germline V gene as MRHNA and SNTAGT. Measured from the cysteine to the phenylalanine, the CDR3 is 16 residues long. The retained sequence is limited to the CDR3, 48 bases, with the frame set at the first base. The donors were healthy, HIV-negative adults who had no recently reported acute infections or vaccinations. Only Caucasian adults living in Nashville, Tennessee, USA were represented among the donors. CD4+ T cells were enriched by magnetic negative selection, after which naive cells were positively selected on CD45RA and the negative fraction was taken as the memory subset. Blood was collected by leukapheresis, and PBMCs were isolated by Ficoll-Histopaque density gradient centrifugation and then cryopreserved in liquid nitrogen vapor phase. Purity and quantity of every magnetically sorted T cell population were checked by analytical flow cytometry. Genomic DNA was isolated from each sorted fraction and quantified by UV absorbance on a Nanodrop 2000c.

Overall study results and their limits: Pairwise subsampling indicated that sequencing depth was expected to affect the degree of clonotype sharing among donors. Estimated clonotype richness was generally larger for naive than for memory subsets. The genetic and exposure-history diversity represented was limited by the small number of donors. Clonotypes shared by all four sorted-subset donors showed higher generation probabilities than non-shared clonotypes. When a handful of donors were compared, the shared fraction of clonotypes was roughly 5% for naive CD4, less than 4% for naive CD8, roughly 2.3% for memory CD4, and around 0.37% for memory CD8. Even with the large sequencing depth, rarefaction of the sorted-subset datasets indicated that sequencing was incomplete. Sampling was limited to blood, and TCR repertoires in tissue likely differ from TCR repertoires in blood.

Using the deep immunoSEQ assay, TCR CDR3 regions were amplified from genomic DNA by multiplex PCR. For each cell subset, the extracted genomic DNA was distributed evenly across all wells of several immunoSEQ 96-well plates, and each plate served as one replicate. For sorted subsets, around 200 ng genomic DNA, equal to approximately 30,000 T cell genomes, was loaded into each replicate PCR. Purified libraries were measured with a Qubit 3.0 fluorometer, size-checked on a Bioanalyzer 2100, and measured again with the KAPA Library Quantification kit. Every immunoSEQ 96-well plate was sequenced on a separate single-read 150-cycle Illumina NextSeq 550 flow cell. In the paper's pipeline: Because the immunoSEQ output held only junctional sequences and lacked quality scores, the filtering could not match the filtering applied to full-length reads. Sequences were annotated with PyIR, a Python wrapper for IgBLAST v1.9, using IMGT germline references to assign V/J genes and CDR3. Reads were removed for weak V/J assignments (E-value above 1e-6), missing CDR3, stop codons, out-of-frame junctions, or ambiguous translated residues. V3J clonotypes were defined as sequences sharing the same inferred V gene, J gene, and CDR3 amino acid sequence. The percentage overlap between two repertoires was calculated by dividing the number of shared unique clonotypes by the size of the smaller repertoire. Richness of each repertoire was evaluated using RTK rarefaction, the Chao1 estimator, and Recon v2.1 estimates of unobserved clonotypes. Generation probabilities for all TCRbeta clonotypes obtained by the gDNA method from a few donors were computed using OLGA. TCRdb stores this immuneACCESS table with in-frame sequences only. Part of the clones is absent; in the studies checked, under half of the shortfall reflects unresolved V genes, and no reason is known for the rest. V, J and clone size are taken as reported in that table, and D and trimming were inferred from the DNA itself. For this sample there are 1,100,000 or so clones; 70% to 80% appear just once. Jointly, the top ten make up more than 0.45% of the sample.

The sequence joins TRBV6-4 to TRBJ2-3; 12 bases in the junction line up with TRBD1. This receptor was obtained from a man younger than 35 in good health. Some clones in this sample may be carry-over from other donors' samples. Material: memory CD4+ T cells from PBMCs. The cell subset or site label of this sample denotes: CD45RA-negative fraction. The DNA is TGTGCCAGCAGTGATAGGGGACAGGGGGCCCCAGATACGCAGTATTTT. It translates as CASSDRGQGAPDTQYF.